This T cell receptor (beta chain) was identified during a study of T-cell reconstitution after alpha-beta-depleted transplantation in children. Study-level findings and limits: The authors attributed T-cell counts and diversity one year after transplant mostly to newly produced T cells. Some patients' high day-60 TCRbeta diversity was attributed to recipient cells surviving conditioning. Alpha-beta T cells present about two months after transplant were reported to originate from several hundred expanded graft clones.

Unique molecular identifiers were incorporated into the prepared TCRbeta library. TCRdb recomputed calls from the PCR reads with MiXCR, one row per CDR3 protein. The sample shows 250,000 to 350,000 distinct CDR3 sequences, approximately 20% of them seen only once. Germline CDR1 is KGHSH and CDR2 is LQKENI. V shed 3 bases and J shed 2 bases, with 12 bases lying between them. This CDR3 is built from 15 residues. This clonotype was detected once. The antigen is not known. The starting material was PBMCs, mostly from graft donor cells, obtained 180 days after TCRalphabeta/CD19-depleted stem cell transplant. This clonotype was sampled from a male patient under 18 who had a stem cell transplant for acute lymphoblastic leukemia, so the T cells may come from the graft donor. The chain is built from TRBV18 and TRBJ2-3; weak D call: TRBD2 (6 bases). The CDR3 region has the DNA TGTGCCAGCTCACCTAGCGGAACACACACAGATACGCAGTATTTT. Protein sequence: CASSPSGTHTDTQYF.